This T cell receptor (beta chain) comes out of a study of siplizumab effects on memory and regulatory T cells. Study-wide results and caveats: Naive T cells seemed more diverse than memory cells; they also seemed major alloresponse contributors. Roughly 75-96% of proliferating CD4+ or CD8+ clones defied assignment to a naive or memory phenotype. Under siplizumab, alloreactive sequences traced to unstimulated CD4+ memory cells were significantly reduced.

This CDR3 region has 11 residues. V was cut by 6 bases and J by 4 bases, with 7 bases left in between. Germline CDR1 SQVTM, CDR2 ANQGSEA. Each sample yielded around 10^5 assayed TCR templates. Sequencing used immunoSEQ multiplex PCR; TCRdb keeps in-frame clones, though not all of them. The top ten hold about 16% of the sample, which has 70,000 to 90,000 clones, 75% to 90% seen once. The count of this clone is one. Its antigen is unidentified. Sequenced material: CD4+ T cells sorted from blood. V usage is TRBV29-1 and J usage is TRBJ1-3; no clear D gene. This sequence originates from a human donor in good health. The chain's CDR3 is CSVKSGNTIYF. CDR3 bases: TGCAGCGTAAAGTCGGGAAACACCATATATTTT.